One sample yielded the 22 T cell receptor beta chains listed below, sequenced in a study of blood T cell repertoires in COVID-19. Clones were sequenced by immunoSEQ multiplex PCR, and TCRdb holds only the in-frame ones, with some missing. The sample lists around 310,000 clones; roughly 90% were seen once. Source material: peripheral blood. The receptors were sampled from a woman between 50 and 59 years old with active or convalescent COVID-19.

This clone was counted once. In DNA, the CDR3 is TGTGCCTGGGGGACAGGGAGGCATCAGCCCCAGCATTTT. Translation: CAWGTGRHQPQHF. The chain recombines TRBV30 with TRBJ1-5, with 9 bases lining up with TRBD1. The CDR3 extends over 13 amino acids. Trimming took 5 bases from V and 5 from J; bases not matched to a gene: 4. Germline lookup yields CDR1 GTSNPN and CDR2 SVGIG (reference sequence).

The CDR3 DNA follows: TGTGCCAGCAGTGAACTCTCCTACGAGCAGTACTTC. It is translated as CASSELSYEQYF. The chain links TRBV6-1 to TRBJ2-7; no definite D call. CDR1 and CDR2 from the germline V gene are MNHNS and SASEGT. The V and J ends lost 2 bases and 0 bases respectively, with 2 bases between them. The CDR3 spans 12 residues.

V gene TRBV28 combines with J gene TRBJ2-7, with D possibly matching TRBD1 (6 bases). The germline CDR1 and CDR2 sequences are MDHEN and SYDVKM. The V end lost 1 base, the J end lost 4 bases, and 17 bases lay between the germline ends. The CDR3 loop spans 16 amino acids. The CDR3 reads CASSLFPGTSQYEQYF. The CDR3 DNA reads as TGTGCCAGCAGTTTATTCCCAGGGACATCTCAGTACGAGCAGTACTTC.

This clone appeared once. V is TRBV5-5 and J is TRBJ1-2; 7 positions match TRBD1. Losses at the gene ends were 4 bases for V and 4 bases for J; bases not matched to a gene: 10. CDR3 length equals 15 residues. Germline CDR1 is SGHKS and CDR2 is YYEKEE (reference sequence). Written as DNA, the CDR3 is TGTGCCAGCAGCCAACAGAGACAGGGCCTCTATGGCTACACCTTC. It codes for CASSQQRQGLYGYTF.

For the CDR3, the DNA is TGCGCCAGCAGCTTCTACCCAGGGAATCAGCCCCAGCATTTT. Its protein product is CASSFYPGNQPQHF. The V gene is TRBV4-3, the J gene TRBJ1-5; D is possibly TRBD1 (5 bases). The germline V gene encodes CDR1 LGHNA and CDR2 YSLEER. The length of the CDR3 is 14 residues. V lost 5 bases to trimming and J lost 4 bases, with 12 bases between them.

The chain combines TRBV15 with TRBJ1-2; TRBD1 aligns across 9 bases. CDR1 LNHNV and CDR2 YYDKDF come from the germline V gene (reference sequence). The CDR3 is made up of 15 amino acids. The V gene end was trimmed by 6 bases and the J gene end by 8 bases; junction bases not matched to a gene: 13. The CDR3 nucleotides are TGTGCCACCAGTCCGGGACAGGGTCTAGTAGAGGGCTACACCTTC. This translates into CATSPGQGLVEGYTF.

The rearrangement uses TRBV19 and TRBJ1-6; D uncertain. The CDR3 totals 13 residues. V lost 3 bases and J 8 bases, leaving 8 bases between the germline ends. CDR1 is LNHDA and CDR2 is SQIVND in the germline V gene (reference sequence). The CDR3 DNA reads TGTGCCAGTAGTATCCAACCAGATTCACCCCTCCACTTT. Its translation is CASSIQPDSPLHF. Based on the CDR3 plus reference TRBV19 and TRBJ1-6, the full variable domain is DGGITQSPKYLFRKEGQNVTLSCEQNLNHDAMYWYRQDPGQGLRLIYYSQIVNDFQKGDIAEGYSVSREKKESFPLTVTSAQKNPTAFYLCASSIQPDSPLHFGNGTRLTVT.

The table lists this clone with a count of one. The J gene is TRBJ2-7, the V gene TRBV6-6; 9 bases are shared with TRBD2. In germline, CDR1 is MNHNY, CDR2 SVGAGI (reference sequence). This CDR3 spans 14 amino acids. J was trimmed by 4 bases and V by 5 bases; bases with no gene match: 6. CDR3 DNA sequence: TGTGCCAGCAGTACCAGCGGGGGGCGATACGAGCAGTACTTC. Its translation: CASSTSGGRYEQYF.

The V and J genes are TRBV25-1 and TRBJ2-3, with TRBD2 matching 9 bases. Germline V gene data show CDR1 as MGHDK and CDR2 as SYGVNS. J lost 4 bases, V lost 6 bases, and 11 bases had no gene match. The CDR3 has 16 amino acids. CDR3 protein: CASRVSGGNVADTQYF. CDR3 bases: TGTGCCAGCAGGGTTAGCGGGGGCAATGTGGCAGATACGCAGTATTTT.

The genes are TRBV11-2 and TRBJ2-2; tentative D call: TRBD2 (7 bases). This CDR3 comprises 16 residues. Germline values: CDR1 SGHAT, CDR2 FQNNGV. V lost 2 bases to trimming and J lost 2 bases, with 12 bases between them. The CDR3 bases are TGTGCCAGCAGCTTACTAGGGGGGGGAAACACCGGGGAGCTGTTTTTT. It yields the protein CASSLLGGGNTGELFF. The full variable domain, with the rest looked up from reference TRBV11-2 and TRBJ2-2, is EAGVAQSPRYKIIEKRQSVAFWCNPISGHATLYWYQQILGQGPKLLIQFQNNGVVDDSQLPKDRFSAERLKGVDSTLKIQPAKLEDSAVYLCASSLLGGGNTGELFFGEGSRLTVL.

This clone is a singleton in its sample. This sequence joins TRBV9 and TRBJ1-2, with unresolved D. Trimming removed 3 bases from V and 2 bases from J, with 8 bases in between. Germline CDR1 SGDLS, CDR2 YYNGEE. This CDR3 has 13 residues. The DNA of the CDR3 is TGTGCCAGCAGCGGACTAACAAACTATGGCTACACCTTC. This translates into CASSGLTNYGYTF.

The chain carries TRBV27 and TRBJ1-2; D may be TRBD1 (6 bases). The CDR3 sequence is 15 residues long. The V gene's germline CDR1 is MNHEY and CDR2 SMNVEV (reference sequence). V gave up 2 bases and J gave up 5 bases, with 15 bases separating them. The DNA of the CDR3 is TGTGCCAGCAGTTTAAGCAGGGGAGCCCTATATGGCTACACCTTC. It codes for CASSLSRGALYGYTF.

The genes are TRBV9 and TRBJ2-3; TRBD1 is a possible D gene (6 bases). V lost 7 bases and J lost 6, with 18 bases in between. Germline assignment: CDR1 SGDLS and CDR2 YYNGEE. The CDR3 has 14 residues. Here the CDR3 reads CASGRDTEIDTQYF. In nucleotides, the CDR3 is TGTGCCAGCGGCCGGGACACCGAAATCGATACGCAGTATTTT.

The chain is built from TRBV2 and TRBJ2-5; 11 nucleotides agree with TRBD1. The junction had 12 bases not matched to a gene; V was cut back by 4 bases and J by 5 bases. Germline V gene lookup returns CDR1 SNHLY and CDR2 FYNNEI. The CDR3 runs to 17 residues. The CDR3: CASSVFFGQGARETQYF. The CDR3 nucleotides are TGTGCCAGCAGTGTCTTTTTTGGACAGGGGGCGCGGGAGACCCAGTACTTC.

This clone was counted a few times. The chain is built from TRBV7-8 and TRBJ1-5; the match to TRBD1 covers 8 bases. The CDR3 is made up of 15 amino acids. Trimming removed 5 bases from V and 4 bases from J; junction bases left unmatched: 7. Germline CDR1 and CDR2: SGHVS and FQNEAQ. The CDR3 DNA reads as TGTGCCAGCAGCGAGATGACAGGGGTGAATCAGCCCCAGCATTTT. Its translation: CASSEMTGVNQPQHF.

CDR3 sequence reads: CASSHTGTGEVDGYTF. Here the CDR3 DNA reads TGTGCCAGTAGTCACACCGGGACAGGGGAGGTAGATGGCTACACCTTC. The chain combines TRBV19 with TRBJ1-2, with 10 bases lining up with TRBD1. The germline V gene has CDR1 LNHDA and CDR2 SQIVND (reference sequence). Germline trimming cut 5 bases from V and 6 bases from J; bases unmatched to any gene: 12. CDR3 length equals 16 residues.

The chain uses TRBV5-4 and TRBJ2-7, with 10 bases aligning to TRBD1. The CDR3 is 15 residues long. The junction had 15 bases not matched to a gene; V was cut back by 3 bases and J by 12 bases. Germline assignment: CDR1 SGHNT and CDR2 YYREEE (reference sequence). The CDR3 loop is CASSWMGQGPSLPYF. The CDR3 bases are TGTGCCAGCAGCTGGATGGGACAGGGGCCGAGTCTGCCGTACTTC.

The chain combines TRBV7-2 with TRBJ2-3; TRBD1 matches 7 bases. CDR1 and CDR2 from the germline V gene are SGHTA and FQGNSA. V lost 1 base and J lost 4; bases outside the gene matches: 5. This CDR3 has 15 residues. The CDR3 region is CASSLGQGKADTQYF. The CDR3 region has the DNA TGTGCCAGCAGCTTAGGACAGGGAAAGGCAGATACGCAGTATTTT.

The chain combines TRBV15 with TRBJ2-6, with 7 bases that match TRBD1. J was trimmed by 1 base and V by 3 bases; bases with no gene match: 0. The CDR3 spans 15 residues. Per the germline V gene, CDR1 is LNHNV and CDR2 is YYDKDF (reference sequence). The CDR3 sequence is CATSRTGSGANVLTF. The CDR3 coding sequence is TGTGCCACCAGCAGGACAGGGTCTGGGGCCAACGTCCTGACTTTC. The full variable domain, its missing parts supplied by reference TRBV15 and TRBJ2-6, is DAMVIQNPRYQVTQFGKPVTLSCSQTLNHNVMYWYQQKSSQAPKLLFHYYDKDFNNEADTPDNFQSRRPNTSFCFLDIRSPGLGDTAMYLCATSRTGSGANVLTFGAGSRLTVL.

This sequence joins TRBV10-3 and TRBJ1-5, with D tentatively TRBD1 (5 bases). This CDR3 is 13 amino acids long. Germline lookup yields CDR1 ENHRY and CDR2 SYGVKD. Deletions cut 2 bases from V and 12 bases from J, with 14 bases between. This CDR3 reads CAISEEGSTVQHF. CDR3 sequence (DNA): TGTGCCATCAGTGAGGAAGGGTCGACAGTCCAGCATTTT.

The chain combines TRBV30 with TRBJ2-2, with TRBD2 matching over 10 bases. The CDR3 contains 16 residues. After removal of 5 bases from V and 4 bases from J, the junction contained 10 bases not matched to a gene. Germline-derived CDR1 and CDR2 are GTSNPN and SVGIG (reference sequence). The CDR3 loop reads CAWGWTSGGGTGELFF. In nucleotides, the CDR3 is TGTGCCTGGGGTTGGACTAGCGGAGGGGGCACCGGGGAGCTGTTTTTT.

This chain joins TRBV18 and TRBJ1-3; unclear D gene. There are 16 residues in the CDR3. From germline, CDR1 is KGHSH and CDR2 LQKENI. Trimming stripped 3 bases from V and 4 bases from J, with 16 bases between. CDR3 nucleotide sequence: TGTGCCAGCTCACCGGCCCGGGATAAGCAGGGAAACACCATATATTTT. Translating it yields CASSPARDKQGNTIYF.